Listed below are T cell receptor beta chains from one sample, sequenced in a study of shared clonotypes between healthy human individuals. Profiling relied on immunoSEQ multiplex PCR, and the TCRdb table lists in-frame clones only, not all of them. The sample holds approximately 2.5 million clones, 93% seen once. The sample comprised naive CD4+ T cells from PBMCs. These TCRs come from a man younger than 35 in good health. Some clones in this sample may be carry-over from other donors' samples. The CDR3 runs from the conserved cysteine through the conserved F or W. D genes are given only for firm matches. Some rows mark clone size as missing; the rest say once, few, many or name a class of expanded clone.

d_call: NA
v_call: TRBV10-1
cdr3_length: 14
j_call: TRBJ2-7
clone_size: NA
cdr3_aa: CAPKGGGGPREQYF
cdr3_nt: TGCGCTCCCAAGGGGGGCGGAGGTCCTAGGGAGCAGTACTTC

d_call: TRBD2
v_call: TRBV28
cdr3_length: 14
j_call: TRBJ2-7
clone_size: NA
cdr3_aa: CASSFSGTTYEQYF
cdr3_nt: TGTGCCAGCAGCTTTAGCGGGACTACCTACGAGCAGTACTTC

d_call: TRBD1
v_call: TRBV5-8
cdr3_length: 15
j_call: TRBJ2-7
clone_size: once
cdr3_aa: CASSLFGTGAYEQYF
cdr3_nt: TGTGCCAGCAGCTTATTCGGGACAGGGGCCTACGAGCAGTACTTC

d_call: NA
v_call: TRBV5-1
cdr3_length: 15
j_call: TRBJ1-2
clone_size: NA
cdr3_aa: CASSLKGELTYGYTF
cdr3_nt: TGCGCCAGCAGCTTGAAAGGGGAGCTAACCTATGGCTACACCTTC

d_call: TRBD1
v_call: TRBV28
cdr3_length: 16
j_call: TRBJ2-1
clone_size: NA
cdr3_aa: CASSPRRTGKKGEQFF
cdr3_nt: TGTGCCAGCAGCCCTAGGCGGACAGGGAAGAAGGGTGAGCAGTTCTTC

d_call: NA
v_call: TRBV28
cdr3_length: 15
j_call: TRBJ1-2
clone_size: NA
cdr3_aa: CASSLWDISGLGYTF
cdr3_nt: TGTGCCAGCAGTTTATGGGATATTTCAGGTTTGGGGTACACCTTC

d_call: TRBD2
v_call: TRBV7-9
cdr3_length: 16
j_call: TRBJ2-3
clone_size: once
cdr3_aa: CASRPGTSGPTDTQYF
cdr3_nt: TGTGCCAGCAGGCCTGGGACTAGCGGCCCCACAGATACGCAGTATTTT

d_call: NA
v_call: TRBV9
cdr3_length: 15
j_call: TRBJ1-1
clone_size: NA
cdr3_aa: CASSVDPGQATEAFF
cdr3_nt: TGTGCCAGCAGCGTAGACCCGGGACAAGCGACTGAAGCTTTCTTT

d_call: NA
v_call: TRBV7-2
cdr3_length: 16
j_call: TRBJ2-2
clone_size: NA
cdr3_aa: CASSFLMGLNTGELFF
cdr3_nt: TGTGCCAGCAGCTTTTTGATGGGTTTAAACACCGGGGAGCTGTTTTTT

d_call: NA
v_call: TRBV11-2
cdr3_length: 16
j_call: TRBJ2-1
clone_size: once
cdr3_aa: CASSLDPTGTYNEQFF
cdr3_nt: TGTGCCAGCAGCTTAGATCCGACAGGGACTTACAATGAGCAGTTCTTC

d_call: NA
v_call: TRBV18
cdr3_length: 13
j_call: TRBJ2-1
clone_size: NA
cdr3_aa: CASSPTRPDEQFF
cdr3_nt: TGTGCCAGCTCACCTACTAGGCCGGATGAGCAGTTCTTC

d_call: NA
v_call: TRBV5-1
cdr3_length: 15
j_call: TRBJ2-2
clone_size: NA
cdr3_aa: CASSLAEGLGGELFF
cdr3_nt: TGCGCCAGCAGCTTGGCCGAGGGCCTTGGCGGGGAGCTGTTTTTT

d_call: NA
v_call: TRBV28
cdr3_length: 16
j_call: TRBJ2-5
clone_size: NA
cdr3_aa: CASSFSGGTRGETQYF
cdr3_nt: TGTGCCAGCAGTTTCAGTGGGGGGACCAGGGGAGAGACCCAGTACTTC

d_call: TRBD2
v_call: TRBV5-1
cdr3_length: 16
j_call: TRBJ2-1
clone_size: NA
cdr3_aa: CASSLKGAGGNNEQFF
cdr3_nt: TGCGCCAGCAGCTTGAAGGGAGCGGGAGGGAACAATGAGCAGTTCTTC

d_call: TRBD1
v_call: TRBV10-3
cdr3_length: 15
j_call: TRBJ1-5
clone_size: once
cdr3_aa: CAIRGTGDGNQPQHF
cdr3_nt: TGTGCCATCAGGGGGACAGGGGACGGCAATCAGCCCCAGCATTTT

d_call: NA
v_call: TRBV23-1
cdr3_length: 11
j_call: TRBJ2-1
clone_size: NA
cdr3_aa: CASLRASEQFF
cdr3_nt: TGCGCCAGCCTACGGGCTAGTGAGCAGTTCTTC

d_call: NA
v_call: TRBV10-3
cdr3_length: 14
j_call: TRBJ2-7
clone_size: NA
cdr3_aa: CAISEGPSTGEQYF
cdr3_nt: TGTGCCATCAGTGAGGGACCCTCCACGGGCGAGCAGTACTTC

d_call: NA
v_call: TRBV27
cdr3_length: 14
j_call: TRBJ1-2
clone_size: NA
cdr3_aa: CASTQTWGRYGYTF
cdr3_nt: TGTGCCAGCACCCAGACTTGGGGCCGATATGGCTACACCTTC

d_call: NA
v_call: TRBV2
cdr3_length: 15
j_call: TRBJ1-1
clone_size: few
cdr3_aa: CASSEFRQANTEAFF
cdr3_nt: TGTGCCAGCAGTGAATTCAGGCAGGCAAACACTGAAGCTTTCTTT

d_call: TRBD2
v_call: TRBV19
cdr3_length: 16
j_call: TRBJ2-3
clone_size: NA
cdr3_aa: CASARLAGGISDTQYF
cdr3_nt: TGTGCCAGTGCGCGACTAGCGGGAGGGATATCAGATACGCAGTATTTT

d_call: NA
v_call: TRBV29-1
cdr3_length: 12
j_call: TRBJ2-5
clone_size: once
cdr3_aa: CSVHGAEETQYF
cdr3_nt: TGCAGCGTTCATGGGGCTGAGGAGACCCAGTACTTC

d_call: NA
v_call: TRBV5-1
cdr3_length: 15
j_call: TRBJ1-1
clone_size: NA
cdr3_aa: CASSLESGSKRWAFF
cdr3_nt: TGCGCCAGCAGCTTGGAGTCCGGGTCGAAACGATGGGCTTTCTTT

d_call: TRBD1
v_call: TRBV9
cdr3_length: 17
j_call: TRBJ1-1
clone_size: once
cdr3_aa: CASSAQIGRTGDTEAFF
cdr3_nt: TGTGCCAGCAGCGCTCAGATAGGGAGGACAGGGGACACTGAAGCTTTCTTT

d_call: NA
v_call: TRBV2
cdr3_length: 14
j_call: TRBJ1-3
clone_size: NA
cdr3_aa: CASSNRASGNTIYF
cdr3_nt: TGTGCCAGCAGCAACCGCGCCTCTGGAAACACCATATATTTT

d_call: TRBD2
v_call: TRBV28
cdr3_length: 19
j_call: TRBJ2-7
clone_size: NA
cdr3_aa: CASRTPGLAGRISSYEQYF
cdr3_nt: TGTGCCAGCCGCACCCCCGGTCTAGCGGGAAGAATTAGCTCCTACGAGCAGTACTTC